A single sample gave rise to the 15 T cell receptor beta chains below, sequenced in a study of cytomegalovirus exposure and HLA in healthy donors. The study ran its PCR with 60 Vbeta and 13 Jbeta primers. The repertoire was sequenced with immunoSEQ multiplex PCR; TCRdb's copy has only in-frame clones and lacks some. The sample includes more than 250,000 clones, roughly 90% of them seen just once. Source material: PBMCs. The receptors were gathered from a woman aged 18-30 years in good health and CMV-seronegative.

The table lists this clone with a count of one. CDR3 in DNA: TGTGCCAGCAGTCCCGGACAGGGGGCTAGCACAGATACGCAGTATTTT. Protein: CASSPGQGASTDTQYF. The rearrangement links TRBV6-6 to TRBJ2-3, with 11 bases matching TRBD1. The CDR3 is made up of 16 amino acids. The germline V gene encodes CDR1 MNHNY and CDR2 SVGAGI (reference sequence). V dropped 5 bases and J dropped 0; count of bases not matched to a gene: 4.

This chain joins TRBV9 and TRBJ1-2; a weak D match, TRBD1 (5 bases). Germline CDR1 is SGDLS and CDR2 is YYNGEE. This CDR3 has 13 amino acids. The germline V and J ends were trimmed by 3 bases and 4 bases, with 10 bases remaining between them. The CDR3 region is CASSEGAAYGYTF. CDR3 nucleotide sequence: TGTGCCAGCAGCGAAGGGGCGGCCTATGGCTACACCTTC. The complete variable domain, with remaining parts taken from reference TRBV9 and TRBJ1-2, reads DSGVTQTPKHLITATGQRVTLRCSPRSGDLSVYWYQQSLDQGLQFLIQYYNGEERAKGNILERFSAQQFPDLHSELNLSSLELGDSALYFCASSEGAAYGYTFGSGTRLTVV.

The CDR3 sequence is CASSLVEIAYEQYF. CDR3 DNA sequence: TGTGCCAGCAGCTTAGTAGAAATTGCCTACGAGCAGTACTTC. The chain joins TRBV11-2 to TRBJ2-5, with D uncertain. Gene TRBJ2-7 matches the end of the DNA better, so the J call may be wrong. The CDR3 covers 14 residues. Germline lookup yields CDR1 SGHAT and CDR2 FQNNGV.

V usage is TRBV5-4 and J usage is TRBJ2-6; D is possibly TRBD1 (5 bases). The CDR3 runs to 18 residues. Per germline, CDR1 SGHNT and CDR2 YYREEE (reference sequence). Trimming cost V 0 bases and J 1 base, with 14 bases left between them. The CDR3 DNA reads TGTGCCAGCAGCTTGGGGGGCACCCTGCTTTCTGGGGCCAACGTCCTGACTTTC. This gives the protein CASSLGGTLLSGANVLTF.

The chain is built from TRBV7-3 and TRBJ2-7; 8 bases agree with TRBD1. Per the germline V gene, CDR1 is SGHTA and CDR2 is FQGTGA. The CDR3 totals 13 residues. V lost 5 bases and J lost 7; bases outside the gene matches: 7. CDR3 region: CASSPTGQVEQYF. The CDR3 bases are TGTGCCAGCAGCCCAACGGGACAGGTGGAGCAGTACTTC.

This clone was detected a few times. V usage is TRBV5-4 and J usage is TRBJ2-7; 12 nucleotides agree with TRBD2. The length of the CDR3 is 14 residues. After removal of 5 bases from V and 2 bases from J, the junction contained 2 bases not matched to a gene. The germline CDR1 and CDR2 sequences are SGHNT and YYREEE (reference sequence). CDR3 sequence reads: CASRLAGGPYEQYF. Here the CDR3 DNA reads TGTGCCAGCAGGCTAGCGGGGGGGCCCTACGAGCAGTACTTC.

The V gene is TRBV6-5, the J gene TRBJ1-2; TRBD1 might be the D (5 bases). The V end was cut by 2 bases, the J end by 4 bases, with 17 bases between. The germline gives CDR1 MNHEY, CDR2 SVGAGI. The CDR3 runs 16 residues. In nucleotides, the CDR3 is TGTGCCAGCAGTTACCAGGAAGGCCGGGGGTCCTATGGCTACACCTTC. This encodes CASSYQEGRGSYGYTF.

The chain is built from TRBV7-7 and TRBJ2-5; 8 bases align to TRBD2. With V trimmed by 3 bases and J by 4 bases, 1 base remained unmatched. The CDR3 contains 13 residues. Germline-derived CDR1 and CDR2 are SSHAT and FNYEAQ (reference sequence). The CDR3 sequence: CASSFGLAETQYF. For the CDR3, the DNA is TGTGCCAGCAGCTTTGGACTAGCAGAGACCCAGTACTTC.

The chain uses TRBV4-1 and TRBJ1-3; 10 positions match TRBD1. After removal of 3 bases from V and 3 bases from J, the junction contained 2 bases not matched to a gene. The CDR3 contains 15 residues. Germline loops: CDR1 MGHRA, CDR2 YSYEKL. Here the CDR3 reads CASSQTGGGGNTIYF. CDR3 in DNA: TGCGCCAGCAGCCAGACAGGGGGCGGTGGAAACACCATATATTTT.

V usage is TRBV10-1 and J usage is TRBJ2-7, with 8 nucleotides matching TRBD1. The CDR3 is 13 amino acids. The J segment lost 5 bases and the V segment lost 8 bases, leaving 8 bases of the junction unmatched. Per germline, CDR1 WNHNN and CDR2 SYGVQD (reference sequence). CDR3 in amino acids: CASGGTGPHEQYF. The CDR3 nucleotides are TGCGCCAGCGGGGGGACAGGTCCCCACGAGCAGTACTTC.

This clone was seen a single time. V and J are TRBV19 and TRBJ2-3, with a possible D match to TRBD2 (5 bases). Deletions cut 5 bases from V and 6 bases from J, with 21 bases between. Looked up from germline, CDR1 is LNHDA and CDR2 is SQIVND (reference sequence). This CDR3 spans 16 amino acids. This CDR3 is CASSGRDLLGVDTQYF. The CDR3 DNA sequence: TGTGCCAGTAGTGGCCGGGATCTTCTCGGAGTGGATACGCAGTATTTT.

This sequence joins TRBV15 and TRBJ2-2; a possible D gene is TRBD1 (5 bases). The ends were cut back, 0 bases at V and 6 bases at J, with 20 bases in the middle. Germline V CDR1 and CDR2: LNHNV, YYDKDF (reference sequence). The CDR3 length is 18 residues. CDR3 amino acids: CATSRDVWQGGRAGELFF. The CDR3 DNA reads TGTGCCACCAGCAGAGATGTATGGCAGGGTGGTAGGGCCGGGGAGCTGTTTTTT.

This chain links TRBV11-1 with TRBJ1-1; 9 bases agree with TRBD1. This CDR3 region has 16 residues. V was clipped by 5 bases and J by 1 base; unmatched bases: 8. Germline values: CDR1 SGHAT, CDR2 FQDESV (reference sequence). DNA of the CDR3: TGTGCCAGCAGCCACCCGGGACAGGGAGGGAACACTGAAGCTTTCTTT. The encoded protein is CASSHPGQGGNTEAFF. The whole variable domain, remainder taken from reference TRBV11-1 and TRBJ1-1, is EAEVAQSPRYKITEKSQAVAFWCDPISGHATLYWYRQILGQGPELLVQFQDESVVDDSQLPKDRFSAERLKGVDSTLKIQPAELGDSAMYLCASSHPGQGGNTEAFFGQGTRLTVV.

This clone was observed a few times. This chain joins TRBV13 and TRBJ2-1, with D unresolved. This CDR3 contains 11 residues. Germline CDR1 and CDR2: PRHDT and FYEKMQ (reference sequence). Deletions cut 3 bases from V and 8 bases from J, with 5 bases between. CDR3 coding DNA: TGTGCCAGCAGCTTTGAGGATGAGCAGTTCTTC. As protein: CASSFEDEQFF.

The V call is TRBV13, the J call TRBJ1-5; possible D gene TRBD1, 6 bases. The V end lost 3 bases, the J end lost 1 base, and 10 bases lay between the germline ends. This CDR3 contains 15 residues. Per germline, CDR1 PRHDT and CDR2 FYEKMQ (reference sequence). This chain's CDR3 is CASSFSGESNQPQHF. The CDR3, as DNA: TGTGCCAGCAGCTTTTCAGGGGAGAGCAATCAGCCCCAGCATTTT.